This TCR beta chain was identified in a study of cytomegalovirus exposure and HLA in healthy donors. Study-wide points: Some V segments could not be told apart, so they were left out, TRBV6-2 and TRBV6-3 among them. Upon later analysis, HLA-associated TCR beta chains proved more clonally expanded than other, equally common chains. Earlier analysis looked at TCR beta V segments, and most were productive about 90% or about 30% of the time.

The PCR had 60 Vbeta and 13 Jbeta primers. The method was immunoSEQ multiplex PCR; TCRdb's version includes in-frame clones alone and lacks a portion of them. The sample includes 95,000 to 120,000 clones, over 65% seen only once; the top ten take 2.5%. On this clone: Its target is unknown.

Germline-derived CDR1 and CDR2 are LNHDA and SQIVND (reference sequence). The CDR3 is 12 amino acids. V was clipped by 7 bases and J by 3 bases, with 9 bases between them. The sample comprised PBMCs. The rearrangement joins TRBV19 to TRBJ1-1; D remains ambiguous. The TCR originated in a woman aged 18-29 years in good health and CMV-seronegative. CDR3 residues: CASKEADTEAFF. For the CDR3, the DNA is TGTGCCAGTAAGGAAGCGGACACTGAAGCTTTCTTT.